This T cell receptor beta chain was sequenced for a study of blood T cell repertoires in COVID-19. Looking at the study overall: Sites across the United States, Italy and Spain contributed samples from acute and convalescent COVID-19.

Trimming removed 6 bases from V and 9 bases from J, with 15 bases in between. Germline V gives CDR1 MNHEY, CDR2 SMNVEV (reference sequence). CDR3 length: 14 residues. Method: immunoSEQ multiplex PCR; TCRdb's copy keeps in-frame clones and lacks some. The repertoire holds 350,000 to 450,000 clones, with more than 85% as singletons. Participant-reported clinical history was the basis for cohort assignment. This clone turned up a few times. The chain joins TRBV27 to TRBJ1-6; D is possibly TRBD1 (6 bases). Input material: PBMCs or T cells enriched from blood (not recorded which). The receptor was isolated from a middle-aged woman who had been exposed to COVID-19. CDR3 protein: CASRPVQGSSPLHF. For the CDR3, the DNA is TGTGCCAGCAGGCCCGTACAGGGCAGTTCACCCCTCCACTTT.